The rows below give T cell receptor beta chains drawn from one sample of a study of cytomegalovirus exposure and HLA in healthy donors. TCRdb keeps only in-frame clones here, not all; method: immunoSEQ multiplex PCR. The repertoire includes roughly 120,000 clones, 70% to 90% of them detected once, and 1.4% sits in the top ten. The source material was PBMCs. The origin of the receptors is a woman between 25 and 40 years old in good health and CMV-seropositive. The CDR3 runs from the conserved cysteine through the conserved F or W. The D gene is left open where the match is weak. Some rows mark clone size as missing; the rest say once, few, many or name a class of expanded clone.

TRBJ1-1	many	TRBV20-1	NA	CSASRLREAFF	TGCAGTGCTAGTCGTCTCCGTGAAGCTTTCTTT
TRBJ2-1	NA	TRBV6-6	TRBD2	CASSYQRGGNNEQFF	TGTGCCAGCAGTTACCAGCGGGGGGGAAACAATGAGCAGTTCTTC
TRBJ2-4	NA	TRBV28	NA	CASSPGGPPFLQYF	TGTGCCAGCAGCCCGGGGGGCCCCCCCTTTCTTCAGTACTTC
TRBJ2-3	NA	TRBV28	NA	CASSLIWGGTDTQYF	TGTGCCAGCAGTTTAATTTGGGGAGGAACAGATACGCAGTATTTT
TRBJ1-4	NA	TRBV7-4	TRBD1	CASRGQGARFLTNEKLFF	TGTGCCAGCAGGGGACAGGGGGCGAGGTTTTTAACTAATGAAAAACTGTTTTTT
TRBJ2-3	few	TRBV6-5	TRBD2	CASSLGLAGDTQYF	TGTGCCAGCAGTTTAGGTCTAGCGGGAGATACGCAGTATTTT
TRBJ2-3	NA	TRBV6-5	TRBD2	CASSYQLAGGRDTQYF	TGTGCCAGCAGTTACCAACTAGCGGGGGGACGAGATACGCAGTATTTT
TRBJ2-1	NA	TRBV4-1	NA	CASSPTGQYNEQFF	TGCGCCAGCAGCCCGACAGGACAGTACAATGAGCAGTTCTTC
TRBJ1-1	NA	TRBV6-6	TRBD1	CASSHRQGAADTEAFF	TGTGCCAGCAGTCACCGACAGGGGGCGGCGGACACTGAAGCTTTCTTT
TRBJ2-5	NA	TRBV27	NA	CASSPAGSAETQYF	TGTGCCAGCAGTCCGGCGGGCTCGGCGGAGACCCAGTACTTC
TRBJ2-7	NA	TRBV20-1	NA	CSVPSGEQYF	TGCAGTGTTCCCTCCGGCGAGCAGTACTTC
TRBJ1-5	NA	TRBV5-5	NA	CASSLTGNSNQPQHF	TGTGCCAGCAGCTTGACCGGGAATAGCAATCAGCCCCAGCATTTT
TRBJ1-2	NA	TRBV7-8	NA	CASSLGQTTFYGYTF	TGTGCCAGCAGCTTAGGACAGACGACCTTCTATGGCTACACCTTC
TRBJ2-7	NA	TRBV7-2	NA	CASSLDGPGSVEQYF	TGTGCCAGCAGCTTAGACGGCCCAGGGTCGGTCGAGCAGTACTTC
TRBJ2-1	once	TRBV10-2	TRBD2	CASSPITGREYNEQFF	TGCGCCAGCAGTCCTATAACCGGGAGGGAATACAATGAGCAGTTCTTC
TRBJ1-3	NA	TRBV10-3	NA	CAISDPGGLGNTIYF	TGTGCCATCAGTGATCCGGGGGGCCTAGGAAACACCATATATTTT
TRBJ2-7	NA	TRBV5-4	NA	CASSFFGSSYEQYF	TGTGCCAGCAGCTTTTTCGGGAGCTCCTACGAGCAGTACTTC
TRBJ2-3	NA	TRBV7-3	TRBD2	CASSRRASGITDTQYF	TGTGCCAGCAGCCGGAGGGCTAGCGGAATCACAGATACGCAGTATTTT